The rows below give T cell receptor beta chains drawn from one sample of a study of Graves' ophthalmopathy and Graves' hyperthyroidism. TCRdb itself ran the multiplex PCR reads through MiXCR, one entry per CDR3 protein. The table has 300,000 or so distinct CDR3 sequences, 17% seen once; the top ten hold roughly 12%. Sequences were obtained from peripheral blood. The origin of the receptors is an adult man with Graves' ophthalmopathy. CDR3s include the opening cysteine and the closing phenylalanine or tryptophan. The D gene is left open where the match is weak. A row's size may be missing; if present it is once, few, many or a size class.

TRBJ1-3,many,TRBV4-3,.,CASSQSLGAGNTIYF,TGCGCCAGCAGCCAATCGTTGGGGGCTGGAAACACCATATATTTT
TRBJ1-2,many,TRBV12-3/TRBV12-4,.,CAGSSTTVNGYTF,TGTGCCGGCAGTTCTACGACAGTAAATGGCTACACCTTC
TRBJ2-4,many,TRBV28,.,CAIADHAKNIQYF,TGTGCCATTGCGGACCACGCCAAAAACATTCAGTACTTC
TRBJ2-7,.,TRBV15,.,CATSRDQGVYEQYF,TGTGCCACCAGCAGAGATCAAGGGGTCTACGAGCAGTACTTC
TRBJ2-1,many,TRBV9,.,CASSVSGRTNEQFF,TGTGCCAGCAGCGTTTCAGGCAGGACCAATGAGCAGTTCTTC
TRBJ2-7,many,TRBV11-2,.,CASSQDQGSYEQYF,TGTGCCAGCAGCCAAGACCAGGGCTCCTACGAGCAGTACTTC
TRBJ1-1,few,TRBV12-3/TRBV12-4,.,CASTPGRTEAFF,TGTGCCAGCACCCCCGGCAGAACTGAAGCTTTCTTT
TRBJ1-1,many,TRBV12-5,TRBD1,CASGLDRGTEAFF,TGTGCTAGTGGTTTGGACAGGGGCACTGAAGCTTTCTTT
TRBJ2-5,.,TRBV6-5,TRBD1,CASSFGFQGAGETQYF,TGTGCCAGCAGTTTCGGGTTCCAGGGGGCAGGGGAGACCCAGTACTTC
TRBJ2-5,many,TRBV5-6,.,CASSLVQARQETQYF,TGTGCCAGCAGCTTGGTCCAGGCTCGACAAGAGACCCAGTACTTC
TRBJ1-1,.,TRBV20-1,TRBD1,CSARDGQGKAEAFF,TGCAGTGCTAGAGATGGACAGGGTAAGGCTGAAGCTTTCTTT
TRBJ2-7,many,TRBV5-1,.,CASSPPSGPSYEQYF,TGCGCCAGCAGCCCCCCCTCCGGCCCCTCCTACGAGCAGTACTTC
TRBJ2-5,many,TRBV29-1,.,CSVAISGYQETQYF,TGCAGCGTCGCCATATCAGGTTACCAAGAGACCCAGTACTTC
TRBJ2-7,.,TRBV10-3,.,CAISESGIGGNSYEQYF,TGTGCCATCAGTGAGTCGGGAATAGGCGGGAACTCCTACGAGCAGTACTTC
TRBJ2-4,many,TRBV11-2,TRBD1,CASSLTGTGKRNIQYF,TGTGCCAGCAGCTTGACCGGGACAGGGAAGCGAAACATTCAGTACTTC
TRBJ2-2,many,TRBV11-1,TRBD1,CASSPRDRGRTGELFF,TGTGCCAGCAGCCCCCGGGACAGGGGGCGAACCGGGGAGCTGTTTTTT
TRBJ2-2,.,TRBV6-1,.,CASGPKRNTGELFF,TGTGCCAGCGGGCCAAAGCGGAACACCGGGGAGCTGTTTTTT
TRBJ1-2,many,TRBV12-3/TRBV12-4,TRBD1,CASMDRVAGGYTF,TGTGCCAGCATGGACAGGGTGGCTGGTGGCTACACCTTC
TRBJ1-2,many,TRBV5-1,TRBD1,CASGLTDRVYGYTF,TGCGCCAGCGGCTTGACCGACAGGGTCTATGGCTACACCTTC
TRBJ1-1,many,TRBV30,.,CAWRRKDIMNTEAFF,TGTGCCTGGAGGCGAAAGGACATCATGAACACTGAAGCTTTCTTT
TRBJ1-5,many,TRBV12-3/TRBV12-4,.,CASSGIDSNQPQHF,TGTGCCAGCAGTGGGATCGATAGCAATCAGCCCCAGCATTTT
TRBJ1-1,.,TRBV6-1,.,CASSGHILGNTEAFF,TGTGCCAGCAGTGGCCACATCCTTGGGAACACTGAAGCTTTCTTT